Below, one TCR beta chain is given with its context. Its antigen is unknown. This record belongs to a study of T cells after posttransplantation cyclophosphamide. Study results and caveats: Skin or GI-infiltrating T cells shared few TRB sequences with blood. Recipient CMV seropositivity and CMV reactivation strongly tracked TRB clonality. Later post-transplant blood repertoires were often dominated by donor CD8+ memory clones.

Cyclophosphamide on days +3 and +4 followed busulfan-fludarabine conditioning and a marrow graft. This table comes from immunoSEQ multiplex PCR, and its TCRdb copy is limited to in-frame clones, with some not included. Among about 11,000 clones listed, roughly 86% were seen once. V was cut by 5 bases and J by 5 bases, with 15 bases left in between. Germline CDR1 is KGHSH and CDR2 is LQKENI. The CDR3 is made up of 15 amino acids. The TCR comes from a male patient between 25 and 39 years old who received an allogeneic stem cell transplant from a related donor, was CMV-positive, and had acute GVHD only. Some T cells could come from the graft donor. Sequenced here: CD4+ T cells sorted from PBMCs, sampled after allogeneic stem cell transplant with posttransplant cyclophosphamide. The chain links TRBV18 to TRBJ2-2; D call uncertain. CDR3 in amino acids: CASSSSRHGTGELFF. The CDR3 nucleotides are TGTGCCAGCTCAAGCAGCAGACACGGAACCGGGGAGCTGTTTTTT.